This TCR beta chain was profiled in a study of shared clonotypes between healthy human individuals. As concerns this clone: The antigen is undetermined.

CD45RO-negative cells were positively selected for CCR7, leaving out terminally differentiated effector memory CD45RA+ cells. Sequencing used immunoSEQ multiplex PCR; TCRdb keeps in-frame clones, though not all of them. The sample shows roughly 2,000,000 clones, just under 95% of them seen only once. The CDR3 is made up of 15 amino acids. The germline V gene has CDR1 MNHEY and CDR2 SMNVEV (reference sequence). The J segment lost 7 bases and the V segment lost 0 bases, leaving 3 bases of the junction unmatched. Study-level points and caveats: Shared clonotypes: about 4.6% naive CD4, roughly 3.8% naive CD8, under 2.5% memory CD4, roughly 0.4% memory CD8. Against clonotypes common to all four donors, non-shared ones had lower generation probabilities.

The receptor comes from a man aged 18 to 35 in good health. The chain combines TRBV27 with TRBJ2-2; 9 bases are shared with TRBD2. Sequencing was performed on naive CD8+ T cells sorted from blood. The CDR3 loop reads CASSLSPSGVGELFF. The CDR3 DNA reads as TGTGCCAGCAGTTTATCGCCTAGCGGGGTCGGGGAGCTGTTTTTT.